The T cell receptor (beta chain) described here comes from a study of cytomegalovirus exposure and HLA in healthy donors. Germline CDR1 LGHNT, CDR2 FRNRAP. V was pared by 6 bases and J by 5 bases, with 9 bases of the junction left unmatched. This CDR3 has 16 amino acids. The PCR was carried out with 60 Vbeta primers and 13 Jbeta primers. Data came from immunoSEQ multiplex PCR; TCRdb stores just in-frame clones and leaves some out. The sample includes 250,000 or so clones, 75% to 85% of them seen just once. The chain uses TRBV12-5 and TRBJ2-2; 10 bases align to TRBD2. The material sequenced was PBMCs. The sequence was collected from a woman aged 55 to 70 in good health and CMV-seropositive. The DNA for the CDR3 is TGTGCTAGTGGGCGGGCTAGCGGGAGCTGGACCGGGGAGCTGTTTTTT. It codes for CASGRASGSWTGELFF.